This T cell receptor (beta chain) was identified in a study of beta chain bispecific antibodies for T cell cancers. As for the study in general: Jurkat cells expressed TRBV12-3; HPB-ALL cells expressed TRBV5-5. Study-wide results and limits: Most targeted TRBV signal came from the leukemia cell line cells, not normal T cells. The TRBV12-3 share of total TRBV signal fell 97% to 99% after anti-TRBV12 rather than anti-CD19 exposure.

The CDR3 is 15 residues long. The V and J ends lost 5 bases and 5 bases, in that order; junction bases with no gene match: 12. The germline CDR1 and CDR2 sequences are LNHDA and SQIVND (reference sequence). Via MiXCR, TCRdb re-called the 5' RACE reads, giving one row per CDR3 protein. Of 20,000 to 25,000 distinct CDR3 sequences listed, about 2% are singletons. This clonotype has a count of ten or more. Its antigen is not identified. Either OKT3 anti-CD3 antibody or CD3/CD28 beads expanded T cells from blood mononuclear cells over about three days. Anti-TRBV12 bispecific coculture of Jurkat cells with normal T cells.

The gene calls are TRBV19 and TRBJ2-7, with TRBD1 matching 7 bases. The sequencing here drew on healthy donor T cells cultured with leukemia cells, taken from a culture containing a bispecific antibody targeting TCR Vbeta12. This TCR came from a human donor in good health. Some clones in this sample may be carry-over from other donors' samples. The CDR3 region has the DNA TGTGCCAGTAGTCCATCGACAGGGAAGGGGCACGAGCAGTACTTC. This codes for CASSPSTGKGHEQYF.